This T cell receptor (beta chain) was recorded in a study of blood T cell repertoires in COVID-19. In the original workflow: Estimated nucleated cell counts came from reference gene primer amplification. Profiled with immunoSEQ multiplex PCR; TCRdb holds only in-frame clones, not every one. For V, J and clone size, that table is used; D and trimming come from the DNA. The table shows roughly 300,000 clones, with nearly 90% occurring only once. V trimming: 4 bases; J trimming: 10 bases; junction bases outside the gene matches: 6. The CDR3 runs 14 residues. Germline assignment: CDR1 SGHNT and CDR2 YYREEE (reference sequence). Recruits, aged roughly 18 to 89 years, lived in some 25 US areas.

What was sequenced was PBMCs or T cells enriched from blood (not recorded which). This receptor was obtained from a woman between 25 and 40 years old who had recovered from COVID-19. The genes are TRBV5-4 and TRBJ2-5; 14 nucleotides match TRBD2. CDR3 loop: CASSGPGLAGDQYF. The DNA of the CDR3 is TGTGCCAGCAGCGGCCCGGGACTAGCGGGGGACCAGTACTTC.